This TCR beta chain was profiled in a study of cytomegalovirus exposure and HLA in healthy donors. Study outcomes and limitations: The HLA-A and HLA-B alleles of most subjects were reportedly predicted accurately from TCR beta sequences.

In the PCR, 60 Vbeta and 13 Jbeta primers were used. Profiled with immunoSEQ multiplex PCR; TCRdb holds only in-frame clones, not every one. Of about 81,000 clones in the sample, 77% were seen once. In regard to this clone: Its antigen is as yet unknown.

This TCR was recovered from a man aged 45-65 years in good health and CMV-seropositive. The sequencing input was PBMCs.

CDR3 bases: TGTGCCAGCAGCCAAGTTAGCGGGCTTTACACAGATACGCAGTATTTT. This gives the protein CASSQVSGLYTDTQYF. V is TRBV14 and J is TRBJ2-3; the match to TRBD2 covers 7 bases. The CDR3 spans 16 residues. The trim removed 1 base at V and 2 bases at J, leaving 6 bases unmatched. Germline CDR1 is SGHDN and CDR2 is FVKESK.